These 28 T cell receptor beta chains share one sample of origin, sequenced in a study of blood T cells in healthy people across ages. Then a second PCR, running about 6 to 12 cycles, was carried out with a sample-barcoded 5' primer and a J-beta primer mix. TCRdb itself ran the 5' RACE reads through MiXCR, one entry per CDR3 protein. Among 700,000 or so distinct CDR3 sequences, about a fifth were seen once, and the ten largest hold 22%. The sequencing sample was made of blood. The receptor source for this set is a man in his 70s in good health.

This clonotype appeared a few times. This chain joins TRBV2 and TRBJ1-5; a weak D match, TRBD1 (5 bases). Trimming stripped 4 bases from V and 2 bases from J, with 9 bases between. In germline, CDR1 is SNHLY, CDR2 FYNNEI. This CDR3 contains 14 residues. The CDR3 sequence is CASSVQGGNQPQHF. CDR3 nucleotides: TGTGCCAGCAGTGTTCAGGGAGGCAATCAGCCCCAGCATTTT.

The chain recombines TRBV10-2 with TRBJ1-2, with D perhaps TRBD1 (6 bases). The CDR3 runs to 15 residues. Trimming cost V 1 base and J 3 bases, with 12 bases left between them. Germline CDR1 is WSHSY and CDR2 is SAAADI. The CDR3 sequence is CASSELRGRYYGYTF. The CDR3 nucleotides are TGCGCCAGCAGTGAGTTGCGGGGGCGGTACTATGGCTACACCTTC.

The chain recombines TRBV20-1 with TRBJ1-2, with D perhaps matching TRBD1 (5 bases). The CDR3 extends over 15 amino acids. Looked up from germline, CDR1 is DFQATT and CDR2 is SNEGSKA (reference sequence). Trimming cost V 3 bases and J 2 bases, with 16 bases left between them. DNA for the CDR3: TGCAGTGCTAGCCCCGGGGGGTTTGTAAACTATGGCTACACCTTC. It translates to CSASPGGFVNYGYTF.

V gene TRBV5-5 combines with J gene TRBJ2-3, with D maybe TRBD2 (6 bases). Trimming cost V 6 bases and J 4 bases, with 21 bases left between them. The CDR3 totals 16 residues. Germline V gives CDR1 SGHKS, CDR2 YYEKEE (reference sequence). The chain's CDR3 is CASKIWGDPGPDTQYF. The CDR3 coding sequence is TGTGCCAGCAAGATATGGGGGGACCCAGGGCCAGATACGCAGTATTTT. The complete variable domain, with remaining parts taken from reference TRBV5-5 and TRBJ2-3, reads DAGVTQSPTHLIKTRGQQVTLRCSPISGHKSVSWYQQVLGQGPQFIFQYYEKEERGRGNFPDRFSARQFPNYSSELNVNALLLGDSALYLCASKIWGDPGPDTQYFGPGTRLTVL.

The chain recombines TRBV12-5 with TRBJ2-1; possible D gene TRBD2, 6 bases. The CDR3 extends over 16 amino acids. In germline, CDR1 is LGHNT, CDR2 FRNRAP. The V end was cut by 0 bases, the J end by 4 bases, with 13 bases between. CDR3 sequence: CASGLVSSGLYNEQFF. CDR3 DNA: TGTGCTAGTGGTTTGGTTTCCAGCGGGCTTTACAATGAGCAGTTCTTC.

A word on this clonotype: A read error may account for a junction end that differs from germline. V usage is TRBV10-2 and J usage is TRBJ2-1; 9 nucleotides line up with TRBD1. The J call may be mistaken, given a closer DNA end match to TRBJ2-5. Germline lookup yields CDR1 WSHSY and CDR2 SAAADI. This CDR3 is built from 13 residues. CDR3 sequence (DNA): TGCGCCAGCAGTGGGACAGGGGAAGAGGCCCAGTACTTC. It specifies CASSGTGEEAQYF.

On this clonotype itself: The CDR3 ends on some other residue instead of the conserved phenylalanine or tryptophan, so this is likely a read error. The chain links TRBV18 to TRBJ2-6; the D is unclear. This CDR3 region has 14 residues. Germline CDR1 reads KGHSH; CDR2 reads LQKENI. V lost 6 bases to trimming and J lost 3 bases, with 9 bases between them. The CDR3 sequence: CASSTTGGANVLTC. The CDR3 nucleotides are TGTGCCAGCTCCACTACGGGTGGGGCCAACGTCCTGACTTGC.

J is TRBJ2-3 and V is TRBV11-1; 10 bases are shared with TRBD2. The length of the CDR3 is 14 residues. Trimming removed 3 bases from V and 7 bases from J; junction bases left unmatched: 4. CDR1 is SGHAT and CDR2 is FQDESV in the germline V gene (reference sequence). CDR3 coding DNA: TGTGCCAGCAGCTTTTCTAGCGGGAGTTATACGCAGTATTTT. This encodes CASSFSSGSYTQYF.

This clonotype came up once. V usage is TRBV4-1 and J usage is TRBJ2-4; D not certain. V lost 0 bases and J lost 0, with 3 bases in between. The CDR3 has 14 residues. The V gene's germline CDR1 is MGHRA and CDR2 YSYEKL. This chain's CDR3 is CASSQEAAKNIQYF. The CDR3, as DNA: TGCGCCAGCAGCCAAGAAGCAGCCAAAAACATTCAGTACTTC.

This clonotype was seen a few times. The chain combines TRBV3-1 with TRBJ2-3; weak D call: TRBD2 (5 bases). Trimming took 7 bases from V and 0 from J, leaving 11 bases between them. CDR3 length: 14 residues. Germline V gene data show CDR1 as LGHDT and CDR2 as YNNKEL (reference sequence). The CDR3: CASTLGPSTDTQYF. CDR3 sequence (DNA): TGTGCCAGCACACTAGGCCCAAGCACAGATACGCAGTATTTT.

This chain joins TRBV6-2 or TRBV6-3 and TRBJ1-3; D not resolved. Germline V gene data show CDR1 as MNHEY and CDR2 as SVGEGT. Trimming removed 5 bases at V and 9 bases at J, with 11 bases between. The length of the CDR3 is 12 residues. CDR3: CASSKSVTTIYF. CDR3 DNA: TGTGCCAGCAGTAAAAGCGTCACCACCATATATTTT.

The table lists this clonotype with many counts. This chain links TRBV7-2 with TRBJ1-2; possible D gene TRBD1, 6 bases. The germline V gene encodes CDR1 SGHTA and CDR2 FQGNSA. This CDR3 spans 17 amino acids. V was trimmed by 2 bases and J by 6 bases, leaving 22 bases between them. The DNA of the CDR3 is TGTGCCAGCAGCTTATCGGGAACAGGGATTGGGGAGAATGGCTACACCTTC. Residues: CASSLSGTGIGENGYTF.

This clonotype was detected a few times. The V call is TRBV20-1, the J call TRBJ2-1, with no clear D. Gene TRBJ2-7 matches the end of the DNA better, so the J call may be wrong. This CDR3 is 13 amino acids long. The V gene's germline CDR1 is DFQATT and CDR2 SNEGSKA (reference sequence). CDR3 sequence reads: CSARAADPYEQYF. CDR3 bases: TGCAGTGCTAGAGCCGCAGACCCATACGAGCAGTACTTC.

J is TRBJ1-5 and V is TRBV28; no clear D gene. This CDR3 is built from 12 residues. The germline gives CDR1 MDHEN, CDR2 SYDVKM. The V and J ends lost 4 bases and 3 bases respectively, with 4 bases between them. As DNA, the CDR3 is TGTGCCAGCAGTTCGGCCAATCAGCCCCAGCATTTT. Its translation: CASSSANQPQHF. The variable domain in full, completed from reference TRBV28 and TRBJ1-5, reads DVKVTQSSRYLVKRTGEKVFLECVQDMDHENMFWYRQDPGLGLRLIYFSYDVKMKEKGDIPEGYSVSREKKERFSLILESASTNQTSMYLCASSSANQPQHFGDGTRLSIL.

The chain recombines TRBV4-1 with TRBJ1-4; 9 nucleotides agree with TRBD1. V lost 5 bases and J lost 8; bases outside the gene matches: 9. The CDR3 sequence is 15 residues long. Germline loops: CDR1 MGHRA, CDR2 YSYEKL. CDR3: CASSVSGTGSEKLFF. The CDR3 DNA sequence: TGCGCCAGCAGCGTCTCCGGGACAGGGTCGGAAAAACTGTTTTTT.

This chain links TRBV5-8 with TRBJ2-5; D unresolved. The V end was cut by 0 bases, the J end by 5 bases, with 11 bases between. In germline, CDR1 is SGHTS, CDR2 YDEGEE. This CDR3 is 14 amino acids long. CDR3 residues: CASSLDLPRETQYF. The DNA for the CDR3 is TGTGCCAGCAGCTTGGATCTACCACGGGAGACCCAGTACTTC.

Comment on this clonotype: Being one base from a much bigger clone, this may be a read error. The chain joins TRBV27 to TRBJ1-1, with 7 bases fitting TRBD1. CDR3 length: 13 amino acids. Germline trimming cut 3 bases from V and 4 bases from J; bases unmatched to any gene: 2. Germline CDR1 MNHEY, CDR2 SMNVEV (reference sequence). CDR3 nucleotides: TGTGCCAGCAGTTTCAGGGGGACCACTGAAGCTTTCTTT. Its translation is CASSFRGTTEAFF.

This clonotype was counted at least ten times. The chain combines TRBV9 with TRBJ2-1, with D tentatively TRBD2 (5 bases). V lost 0 bases, J lost 8 bases, and 6 bases lay in between. The CDR3 sequence is 12 residues long. Germline CDR1 reads SGDLS; CDR2 reads YYNGEE. The CDR3: CASSVDGDEQFF. The DNA of the CDR3 is TGTGCCAGCAGCGTAGACGGGGATGAGCAGTTCTTC.

V gene TRBV9 combines with J gene TRBJ2-3; TRBD1 agrees at 8 bases. Germline assignment: CDR1 SGDLS and CDR2 YYNGEE. The V and J ends lost 4 bases and 0 bases, in that order; junction bases with no gene match: 4. The CDR3 is 15 residues long. The CDR3, as DNA: TGTGCCAGCAGCACCCGGACAGGGAGCACAGATACGCAGTATTTT. This sequence encodes CASSTRTGSTDTQYF.

This clonotype was recorded a few times. The V call is TRBV25-1, the J call TRBJ1-1; D uncertain. The CDR3 is 13 residues long. V shed 3 bases and J shed 11 bases, with 16 bases lying between them. CDR1 and CDR2 (germline): MGHDK, SYGVNS. The CDR3: CASSDWGILGAFF. The CDR3 nucleotides read TGTGCCAGCAGTGATTGGGGAATACTAGGTGCTTTCTTT.

The rearrangement links TRBV10-3 to TRBJ2-5; no firm D call. With 6 bases removed from V and 1 base from J, the gap between germline ends came to 9 bases. This CDR3 comprises 13 residues. Germline CDR1 is ENHRY and CDR2 is SYGVKD. The CDR3 reads CAISSRSQETQYF. For the CDR3, the DNA is TGTGCCATCAGCAGCAGATCCCAAGAGACCCAGTACTTC.

This clonotype was picked up a small number of times. The rearrangement uses TRBV5-1 and TRBJ2-3; D perhaps matches TRBD2 (5 bases). The CDR3 spans 14 residues. Germline CDR1 is SGHRS and CDR2 is YFSETQ. Trimming left V 0 bases short and J 11 bases short, with 16 bases between. The CDR3 region is CASSLEGLAAGQYF. CDR3 DNA: TGCGCCAGCAGCTTGGAGGGCCTGGCGGCGGGGCAGTATTTT.

In its sample, this clonotype was seen many times. The chain has TRBV29-1 and TRBJ1-1; 8 bases line up with TRBD1. CDR3 length: 12 residues. Germline lookup yields CDR1 SQVTM and CDR2 ANQGSEA. V shed 5 bases, J shed 4 bases, and the junction held 3 bases outside the gene matches. The CDR3 bases are TGCAGCGTTAGAACAGGGGGCACTGAAGCTTTCTTT. As protein: CSVRTGGTEAFF. Supplemented by reference TRBV29-1 and TRBJ1-1, the full variable domain reads SAVISQKPSRDICQRGTSLTIQCQVDSQVTMMFWYRQQPGQSLTLIATANQGSEATYESGFVIDKFPISRPNLTFSTLTVSNMSPEDSSIYLCSVRTGGTEAFFGQGTRLTVV.

This clonotype was observed a few times. The V gene is TRBV4-3, the J gene TRBJ2-7; D not certain. CDR1 is LGHNA, CDR2 YSLEER, per germline. This CDR3 is 15 amino acids long. V was pared by 1 base and J by 0 bases, with 10 bases between. CDR3 sequence (DNA): TGCGCCAGCAGCCAAGGGATCGGAATCTCCTACGAGCAGTACGTC. Translation: CASSQGIGISYEQYV.

This clonotype was found many times. The gene calls are TRBV18 and TRBJ2-3, with D possibly being TRBD2 (6 bases). The germline V gene encodes CDR1 KGHSH and CDR2 LQKENI. The CDR3 contains 14 residues. Trimming removed 3 bases at V and 2 bases at J, with 9 bases between. The CDR3 is CASSPGRLTDTQYF. As DNA, the CDR3 is TGTGCCAGCTCACCGGGGAGGCTCACAGATACGCAGTATTTT.

This clonotype came up a few times. The chain employs TRBV27 and TRBJ2-1; D call uncertain. The J call may be in error: the DNA end matches TRBJ2-7 better. CDR1 MNHEY and CDR2 SMNVEV come from the germline V gene (reference sequence). CDR3 length equals 14 residues. As DNA, the CDR3 is TGTGCCAGCAGTTTATCGGCAGGTGCCTACGAGCAGTACTTC. Its translation is CASSLSAGAYEQYF.

The chain has TRBV5-1 and TRBJ2-1, with TRBD2 matching over 8 bases. The CDR3 spans 17 residues. Germline values: CDR1 SGHRS, CDR2 YFSETQ. The ends lost 2 bases at V and 0 bases at J; junction bases unmatched: 7. The CDR3 DNA reads as TGCGCCAGCAGCTTCCCTAGCGGGTTTAGCTCCTACAATGAGCAGTTCTTC. Its protein is CASSFPSGFSSYNEQFF.

This clonotype was counted between two and nine times. The rearrangement uses TRBV4-1 and TRBJ2-3; D possibly uses TRBD1 or TRBD2 (5 bases each). Per the germline V gene, CDR1 is MGHRA and CDR2 is YSYEKL. V was shortened by 4 bases and J by 0 bases, with 14 bases between the two germline ends. The CDR3 has 16 amino acids. DNA of the CDR3: TGCGCCAGCAGCCTTTCCCGGGACGTTAGCACAGATACGCAGTATTTT. It codes for CASSLSRDVSTDTQYF.